The table lists the clone carrying this TCR beta chain with many counts. The target antigen is unknown. The data belong to a study of T-cell memory formation after mild COVID-19. About the research overall: In these data, TCR clusters were largely donor specific. Findings and limits, study-wide: Clones contracting over day 15 to 85 were CD4/CD8 balanced, with later expanders leaning CD4+. That cross-reactive memory joined was suggested by some responding clones appearing in pre-infection memory.

Constant-segment primers and 5'RACE yielded cDNA libraries for TCR alpha and TCR beta, each carrying sample barcodes and UMIs. TCRdb redid the calling of the 5' RACE reads with MiXCR, one entry per CDR3 protein. This sample has around 130,000 distinct CDR3 sequences, with 11% to 15% found just once. Sequenced input: PBMCs or a T cell subset sorted from them (not recorded which). The TCR comes from an adult woman who had mild COVID-19 (a few samples of this study predate the infection). Cell type and time point are not known.

CDR3 in DNA: TGTGCCAGCAGGGACAGGGGGCGTGCGTACGAGCAGTACTTC. Its protein is CASRDRGRAYEQYF. The chain has TRBV6-6 and TRBJ2-7; TRBD1 matches at 11 bases. Losses at the gene ends were 6 bases for V and 4 bases for J; bases not matched to a gene: 5. In germline, CDR1 is MNHNY, CDR2 SVGAGI (reference sequence). The CDR3 covers 14 residues.